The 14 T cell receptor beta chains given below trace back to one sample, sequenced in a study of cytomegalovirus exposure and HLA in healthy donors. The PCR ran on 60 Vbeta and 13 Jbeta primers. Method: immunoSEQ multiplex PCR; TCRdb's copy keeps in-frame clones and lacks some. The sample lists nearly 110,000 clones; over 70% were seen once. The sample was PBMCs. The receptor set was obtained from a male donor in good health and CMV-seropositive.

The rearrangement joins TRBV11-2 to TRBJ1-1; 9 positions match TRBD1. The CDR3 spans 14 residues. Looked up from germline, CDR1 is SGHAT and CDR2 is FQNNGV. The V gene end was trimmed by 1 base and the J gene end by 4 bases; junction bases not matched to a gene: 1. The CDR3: CASSLVGQGTEAFF. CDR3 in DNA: TGTGCCAGCAGCTTAGTGGGACAGGGCACTGAAGCTTTCTTT.

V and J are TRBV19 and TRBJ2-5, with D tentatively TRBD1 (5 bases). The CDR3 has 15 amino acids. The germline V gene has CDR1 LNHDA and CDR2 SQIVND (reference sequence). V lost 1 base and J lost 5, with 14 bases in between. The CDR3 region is CASSIVQGRVETQYF. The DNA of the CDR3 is TGTGCCAGTAGTATAGTTCAGGGTCGAGTGGAGACCCAGTACTTC. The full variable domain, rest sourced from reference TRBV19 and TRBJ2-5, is DGGITQSPKYLFRKEGQNVTLSCEQNLNHDAMYWYRQDPGQGLRLIYYSQIVNDFQKGDIAEGYSVSREKKESFPLTVTSAQKNPTAFYLCASSIVQGRVETQYFGPGTRLLVL.

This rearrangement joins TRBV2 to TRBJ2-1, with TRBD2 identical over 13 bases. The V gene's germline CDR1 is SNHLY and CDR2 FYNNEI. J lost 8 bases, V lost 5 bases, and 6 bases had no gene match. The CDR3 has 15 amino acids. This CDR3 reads CASSLTGTSGDEQFF. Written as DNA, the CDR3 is TGTGCCAGCAGTTTGACCGGGACTAGCGGGGATGAGCAGTTCTTC. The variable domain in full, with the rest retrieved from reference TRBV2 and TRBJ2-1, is EPEVTQTPSHQVTQMGQEVILRCVPISNHLYFYWYRQILGQKVEFLVSFYNNEISEKSEIFDDQFSVERPDGSNFTLKIRSTKLEDSAMYFCASSLTGTSGDEQFFGPGTRLTVL.

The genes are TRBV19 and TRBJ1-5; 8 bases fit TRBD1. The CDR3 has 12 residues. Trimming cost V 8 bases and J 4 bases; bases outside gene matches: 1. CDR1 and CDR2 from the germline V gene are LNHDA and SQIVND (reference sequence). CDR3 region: CASDRGNQPQHF. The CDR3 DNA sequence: TGTGCCAGTGACAGGGGAAATCAGCCCCAGCATTTT.

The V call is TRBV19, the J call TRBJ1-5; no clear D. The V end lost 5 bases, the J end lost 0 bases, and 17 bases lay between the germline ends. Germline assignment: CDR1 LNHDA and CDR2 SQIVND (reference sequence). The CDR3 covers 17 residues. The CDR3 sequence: CASSAGWTANSNQPQHF. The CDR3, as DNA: TGTGCCAGTAGTGCGGGATGGACCGCAAATAGCAATCAGCCCCAGCATTTT.

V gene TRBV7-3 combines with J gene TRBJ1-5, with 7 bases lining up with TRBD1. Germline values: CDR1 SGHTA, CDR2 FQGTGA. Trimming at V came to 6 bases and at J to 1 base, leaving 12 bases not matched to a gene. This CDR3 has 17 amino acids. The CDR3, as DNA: TGTGCCAGCAGTCTAACTCCCGAGGGGGCAAGCAATCAGCCCCAGCATTTT. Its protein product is CASSLTPEGASNQPQHF.

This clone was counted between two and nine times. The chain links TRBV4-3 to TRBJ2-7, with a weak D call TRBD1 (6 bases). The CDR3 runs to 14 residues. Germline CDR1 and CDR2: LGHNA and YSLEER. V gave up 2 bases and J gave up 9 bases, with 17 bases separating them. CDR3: CASSQQGPGLWQYF. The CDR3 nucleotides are TGCGCCAGCAGCCAACAGGGGCCCGGTCTTTGGCAGTACTTC.

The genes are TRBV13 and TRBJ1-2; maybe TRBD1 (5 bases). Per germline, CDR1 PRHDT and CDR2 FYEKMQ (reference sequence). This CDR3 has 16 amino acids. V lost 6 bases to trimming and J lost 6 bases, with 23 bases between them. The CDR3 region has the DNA TGTGCCAGCAGGGGGGGGTTGACAGCGCTATCCCATGGCTACACCTTC. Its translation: CASRGGLTALSHGYTF.

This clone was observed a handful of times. CDR3 bases: TGTGCCAGTAGCAAGGCGGGGGCAGCGGCCGAGCAGTACTTC. This codes for CASSKAGAAAEQYF. V is TRBV19 and J is TRBJ2-7, with D possibly TRBD2 on 7 matching bases. V dropped 6 bases and J dropped 6 bases, with 18 bases sitting between them. The length of the CDR3 is 14 residues. The germline V gene has CDR1 LNHDA and CDR2 SQIVND (reference sequence).

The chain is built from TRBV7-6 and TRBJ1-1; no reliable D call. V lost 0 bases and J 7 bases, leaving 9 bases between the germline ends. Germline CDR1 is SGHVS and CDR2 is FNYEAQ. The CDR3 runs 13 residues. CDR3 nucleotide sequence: TGTGCCAGCAGCTTAGCGCGACACCGTGAAGCTTTCTTT. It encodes CASSLARHREAFF.

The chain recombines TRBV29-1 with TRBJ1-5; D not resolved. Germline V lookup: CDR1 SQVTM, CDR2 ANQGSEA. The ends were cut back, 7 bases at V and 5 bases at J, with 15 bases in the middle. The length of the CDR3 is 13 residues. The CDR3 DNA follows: TGCAGCGCGCAGGCAGGCGTCTATCAGCCCCAGCATTTT. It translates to CSAQAGVYQPQHF.

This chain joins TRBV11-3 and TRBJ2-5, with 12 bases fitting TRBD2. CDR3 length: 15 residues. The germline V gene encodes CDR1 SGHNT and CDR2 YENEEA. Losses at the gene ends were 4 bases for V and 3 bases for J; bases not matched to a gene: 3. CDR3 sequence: CASSSRLAGEETQYF. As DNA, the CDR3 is TGTGCCAGCAGCTCGAGACTAGCGGGAGAAGAGACCCAGTACTTC.

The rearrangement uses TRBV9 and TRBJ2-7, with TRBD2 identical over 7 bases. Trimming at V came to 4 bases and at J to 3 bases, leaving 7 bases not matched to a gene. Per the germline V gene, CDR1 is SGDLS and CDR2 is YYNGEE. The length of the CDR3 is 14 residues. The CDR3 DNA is TGTGCCAGCAGCTTAAGCGGGATAAGCTACGAGCAGTACTTC. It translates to CASSLSGISYEQYF.

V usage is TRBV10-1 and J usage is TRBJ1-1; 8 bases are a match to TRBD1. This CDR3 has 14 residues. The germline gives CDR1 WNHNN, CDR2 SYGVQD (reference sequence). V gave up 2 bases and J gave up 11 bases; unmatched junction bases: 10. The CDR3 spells CASSETGGFCVAFF. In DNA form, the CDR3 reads TGCGCCAGCAGTGAGACAGGGGGGTTTTGTGTCGCTTTCTTT.